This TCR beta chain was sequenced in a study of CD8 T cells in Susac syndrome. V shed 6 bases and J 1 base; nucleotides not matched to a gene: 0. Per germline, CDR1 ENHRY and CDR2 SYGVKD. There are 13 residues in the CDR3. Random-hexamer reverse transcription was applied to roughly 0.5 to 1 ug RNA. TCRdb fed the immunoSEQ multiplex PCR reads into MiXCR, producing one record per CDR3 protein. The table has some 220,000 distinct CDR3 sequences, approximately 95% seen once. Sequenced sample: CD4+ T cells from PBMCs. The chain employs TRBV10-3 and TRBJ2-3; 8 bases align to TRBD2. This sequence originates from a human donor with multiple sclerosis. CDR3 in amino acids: CAISGGGTDTQYF. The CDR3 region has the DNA TGTGCCATCAGCGGGGGGGGCACAGATACGCAGTATTTT.